Below, 11 T cell receptor beta chains from the same sample are listed, as sequenced in a study of shared clonotypes between healthy human individuals. The data were produced by immunoSEQ multiplex PCR, yet TCRdb's version contains in-frame clones alone and is incomplete. The data contain around 2.3 million clones, around 95% of them singletons. Material: naive CD4+ T cells sorted from blood. Subset in this sample: CD45RA+ positively selected. The source is a young man in good health.

The rearrangement links TRBV27 to TRBJ2-7; D is ambiguous. V lost 5 bases to trimming and J lost 7 bases, with 12 bases between them. The length of the CDR3 is 12 residues. Germline V lookup: CDR1 MNHEY, CDR2 SMNVEV (reference sequence). This chain's CDR3 is CASSPQVGEQYF. The DNA for the CDR3 is TGTGCCAGCAGTCCCCAAGTGGGGGAGCAGTACTTC.

The chain recombines TRBV2 with TRBJ1-5; a weak D match, TRBD1 (6 bases). CDR3 size: 13 residues. V was pared by 4 bases and J by 7 bases, with 11 bases between. Germline loops: CDR1 SNHLY, CDR2 FYNNEI. The CDR3 spells CASSGDMGQPQHF. The CDR3 nucleotides read TGTGCCAGCAGTGGGGACATGGGCCAGCCCCAGCATTTT. Full variable domain (rest looked up from reference TRBV2 and TRBJ1-5): EPEVTQTPSHQVTQMGQEVILRCVPISNHLYFYWYRQILGQKVEFLVSFYNNEISEKSEIFDDQFSVERPDGSNFTLKIRSTKLEDSAMYFCASSGDMGQPQHFGDGTRLSIL.

Details on this clone: An end of the junction does not agree with germline; a read error may underlie this. The gene calls are TRBV2 and TRBJ2-3, with 10 bases fitting TRBD1. The germline V gene has CDR1 SNHLY and CDR2 FYNNEI. This CDR3 spans 15 amino acids. The CDR3 coding sequence is TGTGTCAGCAGGGGGACAGGGGCCGGCACAGATACGCAGTATTTT. As protein: CVSRGTGAGTDTQYF.

V gene TRBV28 combines with J gene TRBJ2-7; no reliable D call. V lost 6 bases, J lost 4 bases, and 10 bases lay in between. Germline-derived CDR1 and CDR2 are MDHEN and SYDVKM. This CDR3 spans 12 amino acids. CDR3 region: CASSPDFYEQYF. The DNA for the CDR3 is TGTGCCAGCAGCCCTGACTTTTACGAGCAGTACTTC.

This chain links TRBV9 with TRBJ2-1, with D possibly called TRBD1 or TRBD2 (6 bases each). The germline V gene has CDR1 SGDLS and CDR2 YYNGEE. Trimming stripped 5 bases from V and 4 bases from J, with 13 bases between. The CDR3 runs 14 residues. CDR3 bases: TGTGCCAGCAGTTTTGGGGGGCGGTACAATGAGCAGTTCTTC. It yields the protein CASSFGGRYNEQFF.

The gene calls are TRBV28 and TRBJ1-5, with 10 positions matching TRBD1. This CDR3 spans 18 amino acids. Looked up from germline, CDR1 is MDHEN and CDR2 is SYDVKM. Trimming removed 3 bases from V and 1 base from J; junction bases left unmatched: 9. CDR3 region: CASSLAGTGVLSNQPQHF. Here the CDR3 DNA reads TGTGCCAGCAGTTTGGCCGGGACAGGGGTACTAAGCAATCAGCCCCAGCATTTT.

The chain links TRBV30 to TRBJ1-5; possibly TRBD1 for D (5 bases). V dropped 5 bases and J dropped 6 bases, with 14 bases sitting between them. Germline CDR1 reads GTSNPN; CDR2 reads SVGIG (reference sequence). The CDR3 totals 13 residues. CDR3 nucleotides: TGTGCCTGGCAGGCGGGGCGTGGTCAGCCCCAGCATTTT. Translation gives CAWQAGRGQPQHF.

This chain joins TRBV4-3 and TRBJ1-2; maybe TRBD1 (5 bases). CDR1 LGHNA and CDR2 YSLEER come from the germline V gene. Trimming cost V 0 bases and J 3 bases, with 17 bases left between them. The CDR3 has 17 residues. The CDR3 DNA reads TGCGCCAGCAGCCAAGATAACGAGTCAGGGAGGGACTATGGCTACACCTTC. It translates to CASSQDNESGRDYGYTF.

V gene TRBV2 combines with J gene TRBJ2-1; D remains unclear. The CDR3 covers 10 residues. CDR1 SNHLY and CDR2 FYNNEI come from the germline V gene. Trimming cost V 4 bases and J 12 bases, with 7 bases left between them. Here the CDR3 reads CASSVQRQFF. The CDR3 region has the DNA TGTGCCAGCAGTGTACAGCGGCAGTTCTTC.

The chain joins TRBV6-1 to TRBJ2-7, with D perhaps assigned TRBD1 or TRBD2 (6 bases each). Trimming removed 10 bases from V and 2 bases from J, with 18 bases in between. The CDR3 is 14 residues long. Germline V gives CDR1 MNHNS, CDR2 SASEGT. The CDR3, as DNA: TGTGCCACAATAGGAGGCGGGACAACCTACGAGCAGTACTTC. Protein sequence: CATIGGGTTYEQYF.

The chain is built from TRBV7-2 and TRBJ1-5; D might be TRBD1 (6 bases). CDR3 length: 13 residues. Germline values: CDR1 SGHTA, CDR2 FQGNSA. The germline V and J ends were trimmed by 2 bases and 7 bases, with 9 bases remaining between them. CDR3 sequence reads: CASSLSGAQPQHF. The CDR3 DNA sequence: TGTGCCAGCAGCTTATCAGGGGCCCAGCCCCAGCATTTT.